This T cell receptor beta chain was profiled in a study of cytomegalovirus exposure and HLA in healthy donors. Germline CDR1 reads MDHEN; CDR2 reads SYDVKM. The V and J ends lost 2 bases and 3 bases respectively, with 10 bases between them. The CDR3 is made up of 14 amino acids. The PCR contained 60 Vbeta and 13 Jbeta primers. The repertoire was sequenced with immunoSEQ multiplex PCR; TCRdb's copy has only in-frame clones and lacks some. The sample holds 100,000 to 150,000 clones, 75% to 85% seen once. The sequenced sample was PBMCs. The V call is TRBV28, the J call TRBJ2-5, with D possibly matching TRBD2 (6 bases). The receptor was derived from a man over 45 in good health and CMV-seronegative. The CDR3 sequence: CASSLGGAEETQYF. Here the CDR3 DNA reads TGTGCCAGCAGTTTAGGCGGGGCGGAAGAGACCCAGTACTTC.